Sequencing of this TCR beta chain was carried out in a study of T cells in localized non-small cell lung cancer. Points from the study as a whole: Among blood samples, higher T cell density accompanied longer overall survival. Because only a single region of the tumor was sequenced, heterogeneity remains possible. In uninvolved adjacent lung, T cell clonality reached its highest value, exceeding tumor. Appearing in adjacent lung were a median about 60 of the top 100 tumor clones.

After removal of 5 bases from V and 4 bases from J, the junction contained 6 bases not matched to a gene. CDR1 SEHNR and CDR2 FQNEAQ come from the germline V gene (reference sequence). This CDR3 has 15 amino acids. On this clone itself: What it recognizes is unknown.

Method: immunoSEQ multiplex PCR; TCRdb's copy keeps in-frame clones and lacks some. The table lists tens of thousands of clones, around 83% of them singletons. Sequencing was performed on PBMCs, taken before any cancer treatment. This chain uses TRBV7-9 with TRBJ2-7; 12 bases map to TRBD1. This clonotype was sampled from a man aged 40-75 years with stage II lung adenocarcinoma. The CDR3 loop is CASSLGTGGVYEQYF. The CDR3 nucleotides read TGTGCCAGCAGCCTGGGGACAGGGGGCGTATACGAGCAGTACTTC.